The rows below give T cell receptor beta chains drawn from one sample of a study of blood T cell repertoires in COVID-19. Only in-frame clones appear in the TCRdb table, and some are missing; sequencing was by immunoSEQ multiplex PCR. This table has more than 100,000 clones, approximately 90% appearing once. Sequencing used peripheral blood. The receptor source for this set is a man aged 50 to 60 with active or convalescent COVID-19. CDR3s include the opening cysteine and the closing phenylalanine or tryptophan. The D gene is left open where the match is weak. Clone size is not always given. Where it is, it says once, few, many or a class for expanded clones.

v_gene	abundance	d_gene	j_gene	CDR3aa	CDR3nt
TRBV7-8	.	.	TRBJ1-3	CASSYNRENSGNTIYF	TGTGCCAGCAGCTACAACAGGGAGAACTCTGGAAACACCATATATTTT
TRBV4-3	.	.	TRBJ1-2	CASSQDLPVKSLYGYTF	TGCGCCAGCAGCCAAGATCTACCTGTCAAGTCCCTCTATGGCTACACCTTC
TRBV3-1/TRBV3-2	.	.	TRBJ1-1	CASSQAKVRGTEAFF	TGTGCCAGCAGCCAGGCAAAGGTCAGGGGCACTGAAGCTTTCTTT
TRBV6-1	.	TRBD2	TRBJ2-3	CASSDRDYLSDTQYF	TGTGCCAGCAGTGATCGGGACTATCTCTCAGATACGCAGTATTTT
TRBV2	.	.	TRBJ2-1	CASSEVRDSRFF	TGTGCCAGCAGTGAAGTCCGGGACTCCCGATTCTTC
TRBV3-1/TRBV3-2	few	TRBD1	TRBJ2-3	CASSLTGTVNTDTQYF	TGTGCCAGCAGCCTGACCGGGACAGTTAACACAGATACGCAGTATTTT
TRBV6-1	.	TRBD2	TRBJ2-1	CASSELRGAGNEQFF	TGTGCCAGCAGTGAATTGCGGGGGGCAGGGAATGAGCAGTTCTTC
TRBV2	.	TRBD2	TRBJ2-1	CASSVERGGYNEQFF	TGTGCCAGCAGTGTGGAGCGGGGGGGCTACAATGAGCAGTTCTTC
TRBV10-3	.	TRBD1	TRBJ2-5	CAISRDRVAETQYF	TGTGCCATCAGCCGGGACAGGGTGGCGGAGACCCAGTACTTC
TRBV20-1	.	.	TRBJ2-7	CSASPGGWGEQYF	TGCAGTGCTAGTCCCGGGGGTTGGGGCGAGCAGTACTTC
TRBV2	once	.	TRBJ2-7	CASSEGGIEQYF	TGTGCCAGCAGTGAAGGAGGGATCGAGCAGTACTTC
TRBV7-2	.	TRBD1	TRBJ1-4	CASTPGGRLREKLFF	TGTGCCAGCACCCCAGGGGGCCGTCTTAGGGAAAAACTGTTTTTT
TRBV5-5	.	TRBD2	TRBJ2-2	CASSLVAGGNTGELFF	TGTGCCAGCAGCTTGGTAGCGGGGGGGAACACCGGGGAGCTGTTTTTT
TRBV4-3	.	TRBD2	TRBJ2-3	CASSQDASGVTDTQYF	TGCGCCAGCAGCCAAGATGCTAGCGGGGTCACAGATACGCAGTATTTT
TRBV6-2/TRBV6-3	.	TRBD2	TRBJ2-3	CASSPPAGGGTDTQYF	TGTGCCAGCAGCCCCCCGGCGGGGGGGGGCACAGATACGCAGTATTTT
TRBV3-1/TRBV3-2	.	TRBD1	TRBJ1-2	CASSPGQYYGYTF	TGTGCCAGCAGCCCGGGACAGTACTATGGCTACACCTTC
TRBV9	.	TRBD1	TRBJ1-6	CASDRGDNSPLHF	TGTGCCAGTGACAGGGGAGATAATTCACCCCTCCACTTT
TRBV15	.	.	TRBJ2-5	CATSREEGGPETQYF	TGTGCCACCAGCAGAGAAGAGGGGGGGCCAGAGACCCAGTACTTC
TRBV5-1	.	TRBD2	TRBJ2-5	CASSLVTSGRAGETQYF	TGCGCCAGCAGCTTGGTGACTAGCGGGAGGGCCGGGGAGACCCAGTACTTC
TRBV29-1	.	.	TRBJ1-4	CSVLAATNEKLFF	TGCAGCGTTTTGGCAGCAACTAATGAAAAACTGTTTTTT
TRBV9	.	.	TRBJ2-1	CASSVVFSSNEQFF	TGTGCCAGCAGCGTAGTGTTTAGCTCCAATGAGCAGTTCTTC
TRBV6-5	once	.	TRBJ2-1	CASTPTGSSAREQFF	TGTGCCAGCACCCCGACCGGGAGCTCCGCCCGTGAGCAGTTCTTC
TRBV14	.	.	TRBJ2-7	CASSQETRVNEQYF	TGTGCCAGCAGCCAAGAAACACGGGTGAACGAGCAGTACTTC
TRBV2	once	TRBD1	TRBJ1-1	CASSQDRAAFF	TGTGCCAGCAGCCAGGACAGGGCCGCTTTCTTT
TRBV7-2	.	TRBD1	TRBJ2-2	CASSNTGTGHTGELFF	TGTGCCAGCAGCAACACCGGGACAGGCCACACCGGGGAGCTGTTTTTT
TRBV9	.	TRBD1	TRBJ2-3	CASSVDRGDTQYF	TGTGCCAGCAGCGTGGACAGGGGAGATACGCAGTATTTT
TRBV7-8	few	.	TRBJ2-7	CASSSLDEQYF	TGTGCCAGCAGCTCCCTCGACGAGCAGTACTTC
TRBV7-9	once	TRBD1	TRBJ2-2	CASSLAPRDSRNDTGELFF	TGTGCCAGCAGCTTAGCACCTCGGGACAGCAGAAATGACACCGGGGAGCTGTTTTTT
TRBV30	.	TRBD2	TRBJ2-5	CAWKGGDSETQYF	TGTGCCTGGAAGGGAGGGGATAGCGAGACCCAGTACTTC